A selection of T cell receptor beta chains follows, all from one sample in a study of beta chain features in type 1 diabetes. Some clones are missing from TCRdb's copy, which holds only in-frame ones; the method was immunoSEQ multiplex PCR. Here the sample spans hundreds of thousands of clones, over 10% being singletons. The sample taken for sequencing was naive CD4+ T cells from blood. The origin of the receptors is a man between 18 and 35 years old with type 1 diabetes. CDR3s include the opening cysteine and the closing phenylalanine or tryptophan. Fields, in order: clone size, D gene, J gene, V gene, CDR3 protein, CDR3 DNA. A D gene is named only where the DNA matches it firmly. Clone size appears in some rows only: once, few, many, or a class for an expanded clone.

NA,NA,TRBJ1-2,TRBV18,CASSPSEKSGGYTF,TGTGCCAGCTCTCCGTCCGAGAAGTCGGGAGGCTACACCTTC
NA,NA,TRBJ1-2,TRBV30,CAWRLRDRPNYGYTF,TGTGCCTGGAGACTTAGGGACCGTCCGAACTATGGCTACACCTTC
NA,TRBD1,TRBJ1-2,TRBV19,CASMRTGSKDGYTF,TGTGCCAGTATGCGGACAGGATCGAAAGATGGCTACACCTTC
NA,NA,TRBJ1-1,TRBV27,CASSSGSNLGTEAFF,TGTGCCAGCAGTTCGGGAAGTAACTTAGGCACTGAAGCTTTCTTT
NA,NA,TRBJ1-5,TRBV29-1,CSARQAGQPQHF,TGCAGCGCTCGACAGGCCGGCCAGCCCCAGCATTTT
NA,NA,TRBJ1-2,TRBV4-2,CASSPPRGGPGYGYTF,TGTGCCAGCAGCCCCCCTCGCGGGGGTCCTGGCTATGGCTACACCTTC
few,TRBD1,TRBJ1-2,TRBV7-9,CASSITDRLSF,TGTGCCAGCAGCATCACGGACAGGCTATCCTTC
few,NA,TRBJ2-1,TRBV18,CASSPASLTYNEQFF,TGTGCCAGCTCACCGGCCAGCCTTACCTACAATGAGCAGTTCTTC
NA,NA,TRBJ2-2,TRBV9,CATSQGLSTGELFF,TGTGCCACCTCACAGGGTTTGAGTACCGGGGAGCTGTTTTTT
few,NA,TRBJ2-5,TRBV2,CASTSGRAEETQYF,TGTGCCAGCACCTCGGGCAGGGCCGAAGAGACCCAGTACTTC
NA,TRBD1,TRBJ2-2,TRBV19,CASSPAGTGATGELFF,TGTGCCAGTAGCCCGGCCGGGACAGGAGCCACCGGGGAGCTGTTTTTT
NA,NA,TRBJ1-6,TRBV30,CAWSVTRDSPLHF,TGTGCCTGGAGTGTAACCAGGGATTCACCCCTCCACTTT
NA,NA,TRBJ1-1,TRBV7-9,CASSVTQGEAFF,TGTGCCAGCAGCGTGACCCAGGGCGAAGCTTTCTTT
NA,NA,TRBJ2-1,TRBV30,CAWADSNEQFF,TGTGCCTGGGCCGACTCCAATGAGCAGTTCTTC
NA,NA,TRBJ2-7,TRBV6-6,CASSPPTGTYEQYF,TGTGCCAGCAGTCCTCCGACGGGTACCTACGAGCAGTACTTC
NA,NA,TRBJ1-3,TRBV9,CASSVAPHGQGNTIYF,TGTGCCAGCAGCGTAGCCCCTCATGGACAGGGAAACACCATATATTTT
few,NA,TRBJ1-2,TRBV14,CASSQDLEYGYTF,TGTGCCAGCAGCCAAGATCTAGAATATGGCTACACCTTC
few,NA,TRBJ1-3,TRBV7-2,CASSQITGISSGNTIYF,TGTGCCAGCAGCCAAATTACAGGGATTTCATCCGGAAACACCATATATTTT
NA,TRBD1,TRBJ2-7,TRBV27,CASTLAGTDLSYEQYF,TGTGCCAGCACCCTAGCCGGGACAGACCTCTCCTACGAGCAGTACTTC
few,NA,TRBJ1-1,TRBV18,CASSPSGDTEAFF,TGTGCCAGCTCACCGTCAGGGGACACTGAAGCTTTCTTT
NA,NA,TRBJ2-7,TRBV7-6,CASSLDEALYEQYF,TGTGCCAGCAGCTTAGATGAGGCCCTATACGAGCAGTACTTC
NA,NA,TRBJ2-5,TRBV30,CAWSWGQGQETQYF,TGTGCCTGGAGTTGGGGACAAGGTCAAGAGACCCAGTACTTC
few,TRBD1,TRBJ1-2,TRBV30,CAWSRTGDGGYTF,TGTGCCTGGAGCCGGACAGGGGACGGTGGCTACACCTTC
NA,NA,TRBJ1-3,TRBV30,CAWGRDGNTIYF,TGTGCCTGGGGCAGGGACGGAAACACCATATATTTT
few,TRBD1,TRBJ1-2,TRBV10-3,CAISPGGHGYTF,TGTGCCATCAGTCCAGGGGGCCACGGCTACACCTTC
NA,TRBD2,TRBJ2-7,TRBV5-4,CASSLSGLGAYEQYF,TGTGCCAGCAGCTTGTCGGGACTAGGGGCCTACGAGCAGTACTTC
few,NA,TRBJ2-5,TRBV4-2,CASSQAGSLETQYF,TGTGCCAGCAGCCAAGCAGGGAGCCTAGAGACCCAGTACTTC
few,NA,TRBJ1-1,TRBV7-8,CASSLAQSNTEAFF,TGTGCCAGCAGCTTAGCCCAATCCAACACTGAAGCTTTCTTT
NA,TRBD1,TRBJ1-2,TRBV9,CASSAYGTGDYGYTF,TGTGCCAGCAGCGCCTACGGGACAGGGGACTATGGCTACACCTTC
few,NA,TRBJ2-7,TRBV30,CAWSRDSAYEQYF,TGTGCCTGGAGTAGGGACTCGGCCTACGAGCAGTACTTC